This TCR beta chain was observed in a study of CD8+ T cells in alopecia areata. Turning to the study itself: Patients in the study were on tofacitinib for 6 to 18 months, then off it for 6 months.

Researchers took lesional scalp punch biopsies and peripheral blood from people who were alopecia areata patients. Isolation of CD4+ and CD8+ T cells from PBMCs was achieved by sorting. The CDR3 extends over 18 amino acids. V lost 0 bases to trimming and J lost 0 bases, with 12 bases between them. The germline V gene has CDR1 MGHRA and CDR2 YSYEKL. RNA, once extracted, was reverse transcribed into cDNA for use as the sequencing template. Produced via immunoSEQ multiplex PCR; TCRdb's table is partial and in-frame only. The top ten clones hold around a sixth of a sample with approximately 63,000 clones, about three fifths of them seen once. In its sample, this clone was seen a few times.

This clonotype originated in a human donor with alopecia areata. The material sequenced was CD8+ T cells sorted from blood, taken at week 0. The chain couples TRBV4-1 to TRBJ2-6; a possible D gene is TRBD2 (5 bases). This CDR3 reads CASSQDPPGISGANVLTF. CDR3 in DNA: TGCGCCAGCAGCCAAGATCCCCCGGGGATCTCTGGGGCCAACGTCCTGACTTTC.